These T cell receptor beta chains were read from a single sample in a study of blood T cell repertoires in COVID-19. Libraries were prepared by immunoSEQ multiplex PCR; TCRdb keeps only in-frame clonotypes and omits some of them. The sample includes 210,000 or so clones, 86% of them seen just once. Sequenced: PBMCs or T cells enriched from blood (not recorded which). The source is a woman in her forties or fifties in a cohort exposed to, infected with or recovered from COVID-19 (not recorded which). Both conserved end residues are part of each CDR3. Fields, in order: J gene, D gene, V gene, clone size, CDR3 protein, CDR3 DNA. The D gene is left open where the match is weak. Expanded clones are given a class, and other clones once, few, many or no size at all.

>TRBJ2-1|TRBD1|TRBV10-3|once
CAISSARQGNEQFF
TGTGCCATCAGCAGTGCTAGACAGGGCAATGAGCAGTTCTTC
>TRBJ2-5|NA|TRBV7-2|NA
CASSPSGWGGAGAQYF
TGTGCCAGCAGCCCCTCCGGGTGGGGGGGGGCCGGGGCCCAGTACTTC
>TRBJ1-6|NA|TRBV10-3|many
CAISENGGATYNSPLHF
TGTGCCATCAGTGAGAATGGTGGGGCGACCTATAATTCACCCCTCCACTTT
>TRBJ2-7|TRBD2|TRBV27|NA
CASSGRGEQYF
TGTGCCAGCAGCGGGAGGGGCGAGCAGTACTTC
>TRBJ1-6|NA|TRBV2|NA
CASSGSSYNSPLHF
TGTGCCAGCTCTGGGAGCTCCTATAATTCACCCCTCCACTTT
>TRBJ1-2|NA|TRBV7-2|NA
CASSLQGGVDTF
TGTGCCAGCAGCTTACAGGGTGGAGTGGACACCTTC
>TRBJ1-3|NA|TRBV19|NA
CASGTYSGNTIYF
TGTGCCAGTGGTACTTACTCTGGAAACACCATATATTTT
>TRBJ2-2|TRBD1|TRBV6-2/TRBV6-3|NA
CASSYSRTGSYTGELFF
TGTGCCAGCAGTTACTCACGGACAGGGAGTTACACCGGGGAGCTGTTTTTT
>TRBJ1-6|TRBD1|TRBV7-8|NA
CASSSGQGSLNSPLHF
TGTGCCAGCAGCTCCGGACAGGGGAGTTTAAATTCACCCCTCCACTTT
>TRBJ1-2|NA|TRBV5-6|NA
CASSLGGGRVNYGYTF
TGTGCCAGCAGCTTGGGAGGTGGCAGGGTTAACTATGGCTACACCTTC
>TRBJ2-2|NA|TRBV9|NA
CASSPQTGRVTGELFF
TGTGCCAGCAGCCCACAAACAGGGAGAGTCACCGGGGAGCTGTTTTTT
>TRBJ2-5|NA|TRBV30|NA
CAWSAMQETQYF
TGTGCCTGGAGTGCAATGCAAGAGACCCAGTACTTC
>TRBJ2-7|NA|TRBV4-2|NA
CASSPQGSNSYEQYF
TGTGCCAGCAGCCCACAGGGCTCTAACTCCTACGAGCAGTACTTC
>TRBJ2-3|NA|TRBV6-2/TRBV6-3|NA
CASSFPREQFTDTQYF
TGTGCCAGCAGTTTCCCCCGGGAACAGTTCACAGATACGCAGTATTTT
>TRBJ2-3|NA|TRBV6-5|NA
CASSYSDSGAQYF
TGTGCCAGCAGTTACTCGGACTCGGGGGCGCAGTATTTT
>TRBJ1-3|NA|TRBV19|NA
CASSLTSGSSGNTIYF
TGTGCCAGTAGTCTCACCAGCGGTTCATCTGGAAACACCATATATTTT
>TRBJ1-5|TRBD1|TRBV7-9|NA
CASSLTGNSNQPQHF
TGTGCCAGCAGCCTGACAGGGAATAGCAATCAGCCCCAGCATTTT
>TRBJ1-2|TRBD1|TRBV25-1|once
CASSGGQLFF
TGTGCCAGCAGTGGGGGACAGCTCTTCTTC
>TRBJ2-7|NA|TRBV2|NA
CASSRTEDYEQYF
TGTGCCAGCAGCCGGACAGAAGACTACGAGCAGTACTTC
>TRBJ1-3|NA|TRBV3-1/TRBV3-2|NA
CASREQGSGNTIYF
TGTGCCAGCAGGGAACAGGGCTCTGGAAACACCATATATTTT
>TRBJ2-1|TRBD1|TRBV25-1|NA
CASSEYRGQGRMNEQFF
TGTGCCAGCAGTGAATATAGGGGACAGGGGAGGATGAATGAGCAGTTCTTC
>TRBJ2-1|NA|TRBV27|few
CASSPLGGWLGDEQFF
TGTGCCAGCAGTCCCTTAGGGGGTTGGCTTGGCGATGAGCAGTTCTTC
>TRBJ1-2|NA|TRBV4-3|NA
CASSQAAGQINYGYTF
TGCGCCAGCAGCCAGGCGGCAGGACAAATTAACTATGGCTACACCTTC
>TRBJ2-3|TRBD2|TRBV4-2|once
CASSQVGGGAADTQYF
TGTGCCAGCAGCCAAGTCGGCGGGGGGGCCGCAGATACGCAGTATTTT
>TRBJ2-7|TRBD1|TRBV5-1|NA
CASSRKSGQGAIEQYF
TGCGCCAGCAGCAGAAAGTCGGGACAGGGGGCAATCGAGCAGTACTTC